In this sample, the clone carrying this T cell receptor (beta chain) turned up a few times. Its antigen remains unidentified. The data were taken from a study of spatial heterogeneity in lung cancer. Study at large: More beta-chain than alpha-chain sequences were consistently detected. Unique TCR and UMI combinations averaged more than ten appearances each in raw reads.

TCRdb independently ran MiXCR on the 5' RACE reads; one entry per CDR3 protein. The repertoire consists of about 9,300 distinct CDR3 sequences, with roughly 6.8% occurring once and the leading ten covering roughly 30%. Time point given: sample taken at primary tumor resection. This CDR3 region has 17 residues. Germline V CDR1 and CDR2: LGHNA, YNFKEQ. The V and J ends lost 0 bases and 6 bases, in that order; junction bases with no gene match: 12. Study-level results: Counts of expanded alpha and beta TCRs within tumors tracked the tumor nonsynonymous mutation count. The authors estimated that 6% to 8% of tumor T cells were covered for alpha chains and 13% to 15% for beta chains.

This specimen was lung tumor tissue, taken at surgery. The sequence was collected from a male donor with early-stage non-small cell lung cancer. This rearrangement joins TRBV4-2 to TRBJ2-5; 8 nucleotides match TRBD2. The CDR3: CASSQDGGTSLAKTQYF. CDR3 nucleotide sequence: TGTGCCAGCAGCCAAGATGGAGGGACTAGTCTAGCAAAGACCCAGTACTTC.